The TCR beta chain described here comes from a study of blood T cell repertoires in COVID-19. For the study at large: Sites across the United States, Italy and Spain contributed samples from acute and convalescent COVID-19. Nucleic acid was either cDNA or gDNA, and it came from T cells, B-cell-depleted T cells, or PBMCs.

The sample holds one count of this clone. The Seattle site enrolled patients during active infection and followed them longitudinally. Measured with immunoSEQ multiplex PCR; TCRdb has only the in-frame clones, and not every one. The sample has about 160,000 clones, roughly 90% seen once. Sequencing was done on a sample of peripheral blood. The sequence was collected from a man aged 25-45 years with COVID-19, enrolled during active disease.

The DNA of the CDR3 is TGTGCCAGCAGCACCCACTTGGGGACAGTAAACATTCAGTACTTC. This translates into CASSTHLGTVNIQYF. This rearrangement joins TRBV28 to TRBJ2-4, with 7 bases that match TRBD1. In germline, CDR1 is MDHEN, CDR2 SYDVKM. Unmatched junction bases numbered 11, after V lost 6 bases and J lost 6 bases. The CDR3 runs 15 residues.